A selection of T cell receptor beta chains follows, all from one sample in a study of blood T cells in healthy people across ages. TCRdb analysed the 5' RACE reads with MiXCR anew, one entry per CDR3 protein. The profile shows 980,000 or so distinct CDR3 sequences, about 48% of them singletons. The sequenced sample was blood. These receptors originate from a young man in good health. Both conserved end residues are part of each CDR3. The order of the fields is V gene, clone size, J gene, D gene, CDR3 protein, CDR3 DNA. The D gene is left open where the match is weak. Clone size appears in some rows only: once, few, many, or a class for an expanded clone.

TRBV20-1	-	TRBJ2-1	-	CSARDGTLQFF	TGCAGTGCTAGAGATGGAACACTACAGTTCTTC
TRBV21-1	-	TRBJ2-1	-	CASTHIGRLQETQFF	TGTGCCAGCACCCATATAGGACGGCTTCAAGAGACCCAGTTCTTC
TRBV6-5	-	TRBJ2-7	-	CASTKGREQYF	TGTGCCAGCACCAAGGGGCGCGAGCAGTACTTC
TRBV5-1	few	TRBJ1-2	-	CASSSGHGVNYGYTF	TGCGCCAGCAGCTCCGGGCATGGAGTTAACTATGGCTACACCTTC
TRBV3-1	few	TRBJ2-5	-	CASTAPGETQYF	TGTGCCAGCACCGCGCCCGGGGAGACCCAGTACTTC
TRBV10-3	few	TRBJ1-6	TRBD1	CAIRSGTDNSPLHF	TGTGCCATCAGGTCCGGGACAGATAATTCACCCCTCCACTTT
TRBV5-6	-	TRBJ1-1	TRBD1	CASSLSGGQGIRGTEAFF	TGTGCCAGCAGCTTGTCGGGGGGACAGGGGATAAGGGGGACTGAAGCTTTCTTT
TRBV4-2	few	TRBJ2-7	-	CASSQGDVSYEQYF	TGTGCCAGCAGCCAAGGGGACGTCTCCTACGAGCAGTACTTC
TRBV20-1	-	TRBJ2-5	-	CSGPGLRQETQYF	TGCAGTGGCCCGGGACTTCGACAAGAGACCCAGTACTTC
TRBV18	-	TRBJ2-7	-	CASSPSQGVYEQYF	TGTGCCAGCTCTCCTTCCCAGGGTGTCTACGAGCAGTACTTC
TRBV20-1	few	TRBJ1-2	-	CSAEIPGGWRYGYTF	TGCAGTGCAGAAATTCCAGGAGGTTGGCGCTATGGCTACACCTTC
TRBV10-3	-	TRBJ1-1	-	CAISSEQDTEAFF	TGTGCCATCAGCTCGGAACAGGACACTGAAGCTTTCTTT
TRBV4-1	-	TRBJ1-5	-	CASSQWTEDQPQHF	TGCGCCAGCAGCCAGTGGACAGAGGATCAGCCCCAGCATTTT
TRBV27	-	TRBJ2-3	-	CASSLEAGLDTQYF	TGTGCCAGCAGTTTAGAGGCGGGTCTAGATACGCAGTATTTT
TRBV20-1	-	TRBJ2-1	TRBD2	CSASRTLAGAPFF	TGCAGTGCTTCCCGAACTCTAGCGGGGGCCCCGTTCTTC
TRBV4-3	-	TRBJ1-5	TRBD1	CASSQWDRGNQPQHF	TGCGCCAGCAGCCAATGGGACAGGGGCAATCAGCCCCAGCATTTT
TRBV10-3	-	TRBJ2-7	-	CAISGQQYEQYF	TGTGCCATCAGCGGGCAGCAATACGAGCAGTACTTC
TRBV12-5	few	TRBJ2-1	-	CASGLVGQYNEQFF	TGTGCTAGTGGTTTGGTAGGGCAATACAATGAGCAGTTCTTC
TRBV10-3	-	TRBJ1-5	-	CAISEFGGSNQPQHF	TGTGCCATCAGTGAGTTCGGCGGGAGTAATCAGCCCCAGCATTTT
TRBV11-3	-	TRBJ2-7	-	CASSLDPGISYEQYF	TGTGCCAGCAGCTTAGATCCAGGGATCTCCTACGAGCAGTACTTC
TRBV5-1	-	TRBJ2-1	-	CASSLEPRSVNEQFF	TGCGCCAGCAGCTTGGAGCCCCGGAGCGTGAATGAGCAGTTCTTC
TRBV6-5	few	TRBJ2-1	-	CASSYSAENEQFF	TGTGCCAGCAGTTACTCGGCCGAAAATGAGCAGTTCTTC
TRBV2	few	TRBJ2-5	-	CASSGGAQFQETQYF	TGTGCCAGCAGTGGCGGCGCACAGTTCCAAGAGACCCAGTACTTC
TRBV4-1	-	TRBJ2-1	-	CASSQARDAGNEQFF	TGCGCCAGCAGCCAAGCCAGGGACGCGGGCAATGAGCAGTTCTTC
TRBV5-1	few	TRBJ1-6	-	CASSLAPAGNSPLHF	TGCGCCAGCAGCTTGGCCCCGGCGGGCAATTCACCCCTCCACTTT
TRBV24-1	few	TRBJ2-3	TRBD1	CATTSGTGVTDTQYF	TGTGCCACCACCTCCGGGACAGGGGTCACAGATACGCAGTATTTT
TRBV12-3/TRBV12-4	few	TRBJ2-3	-	CASSPRLLVTQYF	TGTGCCAGCAGTCCCCGACTGCTTGTTACGCAGTATTTT
TRBV29-1	few	TRBJ1-1	-	CSPTGEGTEAFF	TGCAGCCCCACGGGGGAGGGCACTGAAGCTTTCTTT
TRBV15	-	TRBJ2-7	TRBD1	CATSRDRGQGNEQYF	TGTGCCACCAGCAGAGATCGAGGACAGGGTAACGAGCAGTACTTC
TRBV25-1	-	TRBJ2-7	-	CASSRYTGNPYEQYF	TGTGCCAGCAGTCGATATACAGGGAACCCCTACGAGCAGTACTTC
TRBV9	-	TRBJ2-5	TRBD1	CASSTGGLNEQYF	TGTGCCAGCAGCACAGGGGGCCTGAATGAGCAGTACTTC
TRBV12-3/TRBV12-4	-	TRBJ1-6	-	CASSLSGEFNSPLHF	TGTGCCAGCAGTTTAAGCGGGGAATTTAATTCACCCCTCCACTTT
TRBV12-3/TRBV12-4	many	TRBJ2-1	-	CASSLSGDNEQFF	TGTGCCAGCAGTTTATCAGGAGACAATGAGCAGTTCTTC
TRBV11-1	-	TRBJ2-7	TRBD1	CASSSDRGNEQYF	TGTGCCAGCAGCTCGGACAGGGGGAACGAGCAGTACTTC
TRBV9	-	TRBJ2-7	-	CASSVSSPGYEQYF	TGTGCCAGCAGCGTAAGTTCCCCAGGGTACGAGCAGTACTTC
TRBV3-1	few	TRBJ2-3	-	CASSQYSGAGKKTDTQYF	TGTGCCAGCAGCCAATACAGCGGAGCGGGCAAAAAGACAGATACGCAGTATTTT
TRBV4-1	once	TRBJ1-4	TRBD1	CASSHGQGLPGKLFF	TGCGCCAGCAGCCACGGACAGGGTCTTCCGGGAAAACTGTTTTTT
TRBV9	-	TRBJ2-5	-	CASSVGKTGLQETQYF	TGTGCCAGCAGCGTAGGGAAGACGGGACTCCAAGAGACCCAGTACTTC
TRBV4-1	-	TRBJ1-6	-	CASSQAGSSYNSPLHF	TGCGCCAGCAGCCAAGCTGGGAGCTCCTATAATTCACCCCTCCACTTT
TRBV7-9	-	TRBJ2-7	-	CASSFQASPYEQYF	TGTGCCAGCAGCTTTCAGGCATCCCCCTACGAGCAGTACTTC
TRBV29-1	-	TRBJ2-7	-	CSVSDNSYEQYF	TGCAGCGTTAGTGACAACTCCTACGAGCAGTACTTC
TRBV14	-	TRBJ2-7	-	CASSQSTLPATDSWYSYEQYF	TGTGCCAGCAGCCAATCGACACTTCCAGCGACTGATAGCTGGTACTCCTACGAGCAGTACTTC
TRBV5-6	-	TRBJ2-7	-	CASSVREYEQYF	TGTGCCAGCAGCGTCAGGGAGTACGAGCAGTACTTC
TRBV10-3	once	TRBJ2-3	TRBD1	CATSGQVSDTQYF	TGTGCCACCAGCGGACAGGTTTCAGATACGCAGTATTTT
TRBV6-2/TRBV6-3	-	TRBJ2-7	-	CASSYSVDEQYF	TGTGCCAGCAGTTACTCGGTGGACGAGCAGTACTTC